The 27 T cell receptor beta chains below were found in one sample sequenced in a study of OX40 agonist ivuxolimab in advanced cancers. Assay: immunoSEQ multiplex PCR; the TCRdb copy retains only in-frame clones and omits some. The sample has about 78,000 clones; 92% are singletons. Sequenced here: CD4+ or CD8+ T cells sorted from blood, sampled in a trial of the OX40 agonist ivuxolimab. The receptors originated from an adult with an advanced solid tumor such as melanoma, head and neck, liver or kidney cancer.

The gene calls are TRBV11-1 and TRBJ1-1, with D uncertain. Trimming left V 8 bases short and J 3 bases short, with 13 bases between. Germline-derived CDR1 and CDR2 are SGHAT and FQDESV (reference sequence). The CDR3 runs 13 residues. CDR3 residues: CASGSVLDTEAFF. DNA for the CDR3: TGTGCCAGCGGATCTGTCTTGGACACTGAAGCTTTCTTT.

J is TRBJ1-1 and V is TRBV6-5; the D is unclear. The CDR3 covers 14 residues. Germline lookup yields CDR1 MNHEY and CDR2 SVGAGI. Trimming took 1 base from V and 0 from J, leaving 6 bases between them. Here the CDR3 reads CASSYYSVNTEAFF. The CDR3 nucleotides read TGTGCCAGCAGTTACTACAGCGTGAACACTGAAGCTTTCTTT.

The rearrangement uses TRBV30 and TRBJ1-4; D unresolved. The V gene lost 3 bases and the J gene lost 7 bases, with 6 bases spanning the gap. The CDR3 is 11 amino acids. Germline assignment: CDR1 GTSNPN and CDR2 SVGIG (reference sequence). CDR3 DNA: TGTGCCTGGAGCTGGGGTGAAAAACTGTTTTTT. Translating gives CAWSWGEKLFF.

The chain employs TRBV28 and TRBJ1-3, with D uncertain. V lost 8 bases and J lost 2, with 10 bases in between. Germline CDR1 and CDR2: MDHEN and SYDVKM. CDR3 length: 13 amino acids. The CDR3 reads CASHEFTGNTIYF. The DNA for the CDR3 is TGTGCCAGCCACGAATTTACTGGAAACACCATATATTTT.

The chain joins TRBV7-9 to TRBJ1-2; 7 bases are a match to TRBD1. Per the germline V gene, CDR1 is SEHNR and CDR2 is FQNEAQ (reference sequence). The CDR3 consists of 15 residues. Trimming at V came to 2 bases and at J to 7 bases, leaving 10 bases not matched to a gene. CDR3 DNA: TGTGCCAGCAGCTTAACAGGGGCCGCATCAAGTGGCTACACCTTC. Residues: CASSLTGAASSGYTF.

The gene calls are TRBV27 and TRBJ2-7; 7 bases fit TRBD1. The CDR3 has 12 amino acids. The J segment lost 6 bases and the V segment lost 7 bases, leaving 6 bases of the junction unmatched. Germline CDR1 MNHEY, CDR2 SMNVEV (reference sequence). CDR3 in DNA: TGTGCCAGCACGGCAGGGGGACGCGAGCAGTACTTC. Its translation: CASTAGGREQYF.

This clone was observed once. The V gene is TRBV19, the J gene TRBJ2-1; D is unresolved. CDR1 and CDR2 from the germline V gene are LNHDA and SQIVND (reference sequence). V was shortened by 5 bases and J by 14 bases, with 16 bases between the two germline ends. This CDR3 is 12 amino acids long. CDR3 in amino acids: CASSVRAGQKFF. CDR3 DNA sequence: TGTGCCAGTAGTGTTCGGGCCGGCCAGAAGTTCTTC.

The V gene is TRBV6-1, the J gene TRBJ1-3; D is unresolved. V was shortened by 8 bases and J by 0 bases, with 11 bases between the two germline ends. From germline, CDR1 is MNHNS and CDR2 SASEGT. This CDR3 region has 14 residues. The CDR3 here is CASLAALSGNTIYF. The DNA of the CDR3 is TGTGCCAGCCTCGCGGCGCTCTCTGGAAACACCATATATTTT.

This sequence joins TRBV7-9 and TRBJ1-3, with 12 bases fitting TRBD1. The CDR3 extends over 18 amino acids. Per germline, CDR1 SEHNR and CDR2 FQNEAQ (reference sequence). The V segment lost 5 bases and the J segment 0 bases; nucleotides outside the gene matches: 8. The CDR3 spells CASSPPGQGALSGNTIYF. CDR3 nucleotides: TGTGCCAGCAGCCCCCCGGGACAGGGGGCTCTCTCTGGAAACACCATATATTTT.

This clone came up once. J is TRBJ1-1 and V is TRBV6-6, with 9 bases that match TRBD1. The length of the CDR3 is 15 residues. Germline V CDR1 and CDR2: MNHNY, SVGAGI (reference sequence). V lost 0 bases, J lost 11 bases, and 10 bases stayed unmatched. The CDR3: CASSYSGQGRTLAFF. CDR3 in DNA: TGTGCCAGCAGTTACTCCGGACAGGGGCGTACCCTGGCTTTCTTT.

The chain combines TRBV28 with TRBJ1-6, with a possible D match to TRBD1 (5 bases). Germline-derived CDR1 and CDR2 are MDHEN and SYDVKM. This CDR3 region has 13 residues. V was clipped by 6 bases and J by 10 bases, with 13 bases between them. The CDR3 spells CASRSDDRSPLHF. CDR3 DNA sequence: TGTGCCAGCAGATCAGATGACAGATCACCCCTCCACTTT. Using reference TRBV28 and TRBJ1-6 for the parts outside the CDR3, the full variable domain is DVKVTQSSRYLVKRTGEKVFLECVQDMDHENMFWYRQDPGLGLRLIYFSYDVKMKEKGDIPEGYSVSREKKERFSLILESASTNQTSMYLCASRSDDRSPLHFGNGTRLTVT.

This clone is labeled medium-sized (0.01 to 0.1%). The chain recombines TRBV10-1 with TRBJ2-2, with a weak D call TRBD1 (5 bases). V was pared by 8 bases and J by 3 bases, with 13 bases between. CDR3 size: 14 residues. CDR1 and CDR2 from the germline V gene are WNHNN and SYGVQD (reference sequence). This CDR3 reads CASGVTVDTGELFF. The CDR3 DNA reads TGCGCCAGCGGGGTGACAGTGGACACCGGGGAGCTGTTTTTT.

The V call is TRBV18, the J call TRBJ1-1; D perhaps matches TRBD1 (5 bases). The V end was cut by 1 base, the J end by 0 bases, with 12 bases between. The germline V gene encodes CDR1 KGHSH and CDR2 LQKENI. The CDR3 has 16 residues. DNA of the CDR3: TGTGCCAGCTCACCACAGGGGTCCCTTATGAACACTGAAGCTTTCTTT. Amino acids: CASSPQGSLMNTEAFF.

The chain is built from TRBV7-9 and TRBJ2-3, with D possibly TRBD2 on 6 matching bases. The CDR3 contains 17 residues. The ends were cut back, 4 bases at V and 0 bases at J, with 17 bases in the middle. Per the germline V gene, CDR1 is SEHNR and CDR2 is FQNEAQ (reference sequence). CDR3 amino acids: CASSSRDFRASTDTQYF. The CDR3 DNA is TGTGCCAGCAGCTCCCGGGACTTCCGGGCTAGCACAGATACGCAGTATTTT.

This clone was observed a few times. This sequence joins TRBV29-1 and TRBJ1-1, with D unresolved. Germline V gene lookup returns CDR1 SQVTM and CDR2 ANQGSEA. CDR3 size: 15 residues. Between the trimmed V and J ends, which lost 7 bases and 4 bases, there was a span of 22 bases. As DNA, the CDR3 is TGCAGCGGAGCCCGTGGCAGAGGAGGTGCCACTGAAGCTTTCTTT. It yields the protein CSGARGRGGATEAFF.

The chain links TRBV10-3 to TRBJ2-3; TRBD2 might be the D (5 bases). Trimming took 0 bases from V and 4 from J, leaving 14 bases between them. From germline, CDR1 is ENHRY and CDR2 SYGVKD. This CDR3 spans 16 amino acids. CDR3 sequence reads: CAISESPSPGADTQYF. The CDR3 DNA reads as TGTGCCATCAGTGAGTCCCCGTCTCCCGGGGCAGATACGCAGTATTTT.

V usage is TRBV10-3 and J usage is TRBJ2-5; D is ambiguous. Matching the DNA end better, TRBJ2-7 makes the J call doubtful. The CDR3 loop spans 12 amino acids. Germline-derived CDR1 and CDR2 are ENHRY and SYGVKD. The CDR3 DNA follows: TGTGCCATCAGTGCGGTGTCCTACGAGCAGTACTTC. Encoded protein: CAISAVSYEQYF.

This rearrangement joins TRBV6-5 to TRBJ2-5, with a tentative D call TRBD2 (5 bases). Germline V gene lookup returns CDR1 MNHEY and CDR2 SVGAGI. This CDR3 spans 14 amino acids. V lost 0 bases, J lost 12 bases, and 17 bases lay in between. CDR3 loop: CASSYSILATREYF. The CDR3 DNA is TGTGCCAGCAGTTACTCGATCCTAGCTACGAGGGAGTACTTC.

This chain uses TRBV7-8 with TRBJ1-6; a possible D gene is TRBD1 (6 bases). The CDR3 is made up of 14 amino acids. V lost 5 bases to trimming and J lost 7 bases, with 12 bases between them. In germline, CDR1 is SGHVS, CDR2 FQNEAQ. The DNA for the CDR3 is TGTGCCAGCAGCCCCCGGGACATAAATTCACCCCTCCACTTT. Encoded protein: CASSPRDINSPLHF.

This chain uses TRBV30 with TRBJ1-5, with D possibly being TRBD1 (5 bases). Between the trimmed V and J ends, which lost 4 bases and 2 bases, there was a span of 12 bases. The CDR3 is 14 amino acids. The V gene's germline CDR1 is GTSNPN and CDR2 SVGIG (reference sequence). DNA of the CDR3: TGTGCCTGGACTCCGGGGACGGGCAATCAGCCCCAGCATTTT. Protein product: CAWTPGTGNQPQHF.

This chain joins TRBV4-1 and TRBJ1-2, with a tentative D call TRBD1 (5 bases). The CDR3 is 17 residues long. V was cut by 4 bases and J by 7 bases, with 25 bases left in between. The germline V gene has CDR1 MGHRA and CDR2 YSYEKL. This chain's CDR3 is CASSPYPQGPPGGGYTF. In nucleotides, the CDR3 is TGCGCCAGCAGCCCGTATCCGCAAGGGCCTCCCGGGGGTGGCTACACCTTC.

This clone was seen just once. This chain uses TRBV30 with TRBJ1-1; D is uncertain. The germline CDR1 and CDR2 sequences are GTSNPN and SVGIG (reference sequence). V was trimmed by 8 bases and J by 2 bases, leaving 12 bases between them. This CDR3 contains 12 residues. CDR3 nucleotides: TGTGCCCAGGTCAAGCTCAACACTGAAGCTTTCTTT. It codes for CAQVKLNTEAFF.

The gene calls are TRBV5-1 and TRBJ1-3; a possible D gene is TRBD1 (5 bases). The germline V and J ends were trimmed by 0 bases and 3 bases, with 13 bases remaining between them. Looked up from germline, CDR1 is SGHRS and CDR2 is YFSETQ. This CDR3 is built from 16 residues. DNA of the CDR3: TGCGCCAGCAGCTTGGCCGGCGGGACTGTTGGAAACACCATATATTTT. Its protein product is CASSLAGGTVGNTIYF.

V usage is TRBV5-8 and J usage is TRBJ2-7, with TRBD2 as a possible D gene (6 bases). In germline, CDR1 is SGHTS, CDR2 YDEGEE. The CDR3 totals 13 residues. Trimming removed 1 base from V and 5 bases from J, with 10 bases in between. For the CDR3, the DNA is TGTGCCAGCAGCTTGCAGGAGGGCAACGAGCAGTACTTC. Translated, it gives CASSLQEGNEQYF.

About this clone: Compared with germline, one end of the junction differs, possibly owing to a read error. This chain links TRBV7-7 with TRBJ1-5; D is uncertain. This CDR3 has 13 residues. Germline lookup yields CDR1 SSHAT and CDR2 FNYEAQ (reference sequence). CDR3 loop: CASSQDSNQPQHF. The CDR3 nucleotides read TGTGCTAGCAGCCAGGACAGCAATCAGCCCCAGCATTTT.

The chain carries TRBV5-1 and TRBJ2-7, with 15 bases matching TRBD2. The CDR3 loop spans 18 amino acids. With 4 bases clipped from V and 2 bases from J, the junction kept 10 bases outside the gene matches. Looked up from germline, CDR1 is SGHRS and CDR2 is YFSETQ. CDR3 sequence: CASSQGPGTSGGPYEQYF. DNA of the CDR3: TGCGCCAGCAGCCAGGGGCCCGGGACTAGCGGGGGGCCCTACGAGCAGTACTTC. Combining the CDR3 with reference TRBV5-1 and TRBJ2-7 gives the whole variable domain KAGVTQTPRYLIKTRGQQVTLSCSPISGHRSVSWYQQTPGQGLQFLFEYFSETQRNKGNFPGRFSGRQFSNSRSEMNVSTLELGDSALYLCASSQGPGTSGGPYEQYFGPGTRLTVT.

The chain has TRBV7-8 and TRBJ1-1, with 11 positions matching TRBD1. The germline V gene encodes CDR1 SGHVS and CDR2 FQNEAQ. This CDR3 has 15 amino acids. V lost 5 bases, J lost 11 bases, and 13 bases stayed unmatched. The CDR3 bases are TGTGCCAGCAGCGCCTCCAGGGACAGGGGGTCGGGTGCTTTCTTT. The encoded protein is CASSASRDRGSGAFF.